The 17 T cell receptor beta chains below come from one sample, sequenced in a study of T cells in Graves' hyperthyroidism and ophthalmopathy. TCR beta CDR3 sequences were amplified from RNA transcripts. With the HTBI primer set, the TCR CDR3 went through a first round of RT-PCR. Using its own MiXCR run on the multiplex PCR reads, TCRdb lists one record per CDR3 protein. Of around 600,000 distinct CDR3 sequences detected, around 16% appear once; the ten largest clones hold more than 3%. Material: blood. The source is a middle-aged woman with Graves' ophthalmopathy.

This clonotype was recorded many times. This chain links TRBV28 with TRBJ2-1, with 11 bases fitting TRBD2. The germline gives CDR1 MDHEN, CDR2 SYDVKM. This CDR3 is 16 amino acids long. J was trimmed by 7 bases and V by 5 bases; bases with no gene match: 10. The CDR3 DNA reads TGTGCCAGCAGTCTAGCCGGGACTAGCGGAGTAAATGAGCAGTTCTTC. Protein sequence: CASSLAGTSGVNEQFF.

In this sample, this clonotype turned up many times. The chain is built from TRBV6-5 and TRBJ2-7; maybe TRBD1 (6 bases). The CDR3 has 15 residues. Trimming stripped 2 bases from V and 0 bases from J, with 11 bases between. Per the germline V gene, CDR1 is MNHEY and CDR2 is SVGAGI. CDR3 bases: TGTGCCAGCAGTTACAACCGGGACACCTCCTACGAGCAGTACTTC. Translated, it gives CASSYNRDTSYEQYF.

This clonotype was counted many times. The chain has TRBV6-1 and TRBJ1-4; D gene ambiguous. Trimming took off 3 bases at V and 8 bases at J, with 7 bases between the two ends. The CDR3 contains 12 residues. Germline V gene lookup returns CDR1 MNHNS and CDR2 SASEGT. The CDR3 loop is CASSDLEEKLFF. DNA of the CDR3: TGTGCCAGCAGTGATCTCGAAGAAAAACTGTTTTTT.

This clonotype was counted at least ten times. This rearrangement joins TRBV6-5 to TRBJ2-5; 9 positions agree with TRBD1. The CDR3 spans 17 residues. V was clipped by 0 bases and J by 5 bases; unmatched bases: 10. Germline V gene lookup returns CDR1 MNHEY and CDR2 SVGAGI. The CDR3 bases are TGTGCCAGCAGTTACTCACAGGGGGCTTTTGCAGGGGAGACCCAGTACTTC. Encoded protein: CASSYSQGAFAGETQYF.

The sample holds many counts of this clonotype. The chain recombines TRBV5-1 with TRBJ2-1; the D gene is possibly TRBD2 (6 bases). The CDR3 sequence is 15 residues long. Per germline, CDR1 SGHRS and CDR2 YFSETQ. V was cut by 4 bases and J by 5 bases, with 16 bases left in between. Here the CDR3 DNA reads TGCGCCAGCAGCCTCGGTCGGGAGTGGGACAATGAGCAGTTCTTC. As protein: CASSLGREWDNEQFF.

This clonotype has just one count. CDR3 region: CASSLLPVGYNSPLHF. The CDR3 bases are TGTGCCAGCAGTTTACTACCCGTTGGATATAATTCACCCCTCCACTTT. The rearrangement joins TRBV27 to TRBJ1-6; the D is unclear. The V end was cut by 2 bases, the J end by 4 bases, with 12 bases between. CDR3 length: 16 amino acids. Germline V gives CDR1 MNHEY, CDR2 SMNVEV (reference sequence).

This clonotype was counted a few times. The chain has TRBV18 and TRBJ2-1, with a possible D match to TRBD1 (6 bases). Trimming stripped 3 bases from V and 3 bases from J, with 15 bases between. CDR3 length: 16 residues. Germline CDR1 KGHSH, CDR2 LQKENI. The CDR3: CASSPNAGTNYNEQFF. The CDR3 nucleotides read TGTGCCAGCTCACCGAACGCCGGGACAAACTACAATGAGCAGTTCTTC. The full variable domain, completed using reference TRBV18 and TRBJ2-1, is NAGVMQNPRHLVRRRGQEARLRCSPMKGHSHVYWYRQLPEEGLKFMVYLQKENIIDESGMPKERFSAEFPKEGPSILRIQQVVRGDSAAYFCASSPNAGTNYNEQFFGPGTRLTVL.

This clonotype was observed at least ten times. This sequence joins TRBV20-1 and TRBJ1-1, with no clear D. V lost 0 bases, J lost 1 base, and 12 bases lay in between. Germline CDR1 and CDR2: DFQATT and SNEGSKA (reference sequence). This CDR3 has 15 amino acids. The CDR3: CSARDPEGKNTEAFF. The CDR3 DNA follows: TGCAGTGCTAGAGACCCGGAAGGAAAGAACACTGAAGCTTTCTTT.

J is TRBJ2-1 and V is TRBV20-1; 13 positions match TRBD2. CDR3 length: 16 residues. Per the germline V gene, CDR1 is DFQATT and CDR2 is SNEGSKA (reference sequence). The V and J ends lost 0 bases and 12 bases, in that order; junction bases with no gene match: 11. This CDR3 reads CSARDSWTSGRGGQFF. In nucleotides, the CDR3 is TGCAGTGCTAGAGATAGTTGGACTAGCGGGAGAGGAGGGCAGTTCTTC.

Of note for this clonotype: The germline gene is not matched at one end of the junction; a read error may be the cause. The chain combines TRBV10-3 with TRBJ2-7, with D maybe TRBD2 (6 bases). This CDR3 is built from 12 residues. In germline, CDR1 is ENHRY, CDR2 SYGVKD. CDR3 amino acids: CAIGDGGYEQYF. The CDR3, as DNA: TGTGCCATCGGTGACGGGGGCTACGAGCAGTACTTC.

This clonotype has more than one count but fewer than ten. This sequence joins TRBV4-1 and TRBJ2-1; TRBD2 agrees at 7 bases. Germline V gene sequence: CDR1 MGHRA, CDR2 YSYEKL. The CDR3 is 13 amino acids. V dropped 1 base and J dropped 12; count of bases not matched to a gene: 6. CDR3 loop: CASSQVGEGAQFF. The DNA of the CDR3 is TGCGCCAGCAGCCAAGTCGGGGAGGGTGCGCAGTTCTTC.

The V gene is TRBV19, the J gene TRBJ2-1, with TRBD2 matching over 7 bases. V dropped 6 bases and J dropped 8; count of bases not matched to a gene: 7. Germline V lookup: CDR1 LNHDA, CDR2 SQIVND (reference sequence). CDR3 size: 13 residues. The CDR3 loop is CASRRVGGDEQFF. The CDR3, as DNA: TGTGCCAGTAGACGGGTGGGGGGGGATGAGCAGTTCTTC.

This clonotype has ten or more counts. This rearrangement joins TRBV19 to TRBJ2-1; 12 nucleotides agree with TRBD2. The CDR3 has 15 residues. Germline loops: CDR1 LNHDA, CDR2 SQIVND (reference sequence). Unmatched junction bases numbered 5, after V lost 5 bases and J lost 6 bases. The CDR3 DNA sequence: TGTGCCAGTAGTGTACTAGCGGGAGGTACCAATGAGCAGTTCTTC. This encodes CASSVLAGGTNEQFF.

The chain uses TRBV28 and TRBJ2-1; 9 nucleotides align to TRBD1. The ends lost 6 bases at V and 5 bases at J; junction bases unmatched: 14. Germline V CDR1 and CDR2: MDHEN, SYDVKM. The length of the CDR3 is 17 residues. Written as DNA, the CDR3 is TGTGCCAGCAGCCTGCTAAGAATCGGGACAGGGAACAATGAGCAGTTCTTC. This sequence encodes CASSLLRIGTGNNEQFF.

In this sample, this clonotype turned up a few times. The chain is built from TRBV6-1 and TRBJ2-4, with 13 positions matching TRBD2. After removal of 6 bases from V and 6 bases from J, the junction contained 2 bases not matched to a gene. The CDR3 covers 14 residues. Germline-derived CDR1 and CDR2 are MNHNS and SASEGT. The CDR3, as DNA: TGTGCCAGCAGCTGGACTAGCGGGAGAAACATTCAGTACTTC. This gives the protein CASSWTSGRNIQYF.

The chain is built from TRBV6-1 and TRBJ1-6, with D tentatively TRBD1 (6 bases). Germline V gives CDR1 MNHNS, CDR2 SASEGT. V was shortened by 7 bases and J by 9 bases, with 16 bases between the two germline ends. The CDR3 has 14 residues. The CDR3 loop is CASTLGGLGSPLHF. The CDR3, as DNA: TGTGCCAGCACGTTGGGGGGCCTCGGTTCACCCCTCCACTTT.

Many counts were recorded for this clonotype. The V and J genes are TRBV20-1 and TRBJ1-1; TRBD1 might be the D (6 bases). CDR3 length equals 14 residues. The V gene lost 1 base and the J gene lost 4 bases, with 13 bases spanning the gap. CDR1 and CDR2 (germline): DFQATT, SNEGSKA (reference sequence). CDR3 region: CSARAFGRGTEAFF. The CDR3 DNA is TGCAGTGCTAGAGCTTTCGGCAGGGGCACTGAAGCTTTCTTT.